These 29 T cell receptor beta chains were all obtained from the same sample, sequenced in a study of neurological immune-mediated disorders. From the 5' RACE reads, TCRdb called clonotypes with MiXCR, one entry per CDR3 protein. The sample gives some 43,000 distinct CDR3 sequences, 10% to 15% of which show up once; roughly 10% is in the top ten. Time point given: longitudinal time-point 3. Sequencing was performed on PBMCs. The origin of the receptors is a male donor with HTLV-1-associated myelopathy (HAM/TSP).

In its sample, this clonotype was seen many times. The rearrangement joins TRBV5-6 to TRBJ1-5, with 7 bases matching TRBD1. The V gene's germline CDR1 is SGHDT and CDR2 YYEEEE. V lost 5 bases and J lost 4; bases outside the gene matches: 9. CDR3 length: 15 residues. The DNA of the CDR3 is TGTGCCAGCAGTTGGGCCGGGACAGCGAATCAGCCCCAGCATTTT. Translated: CASSWAGTANQPQHF. Together with reference TRBV5-6 and TRBJ1-5, the CDR3 gives the full variable domain: DAGVTQSPTHLIKTRGQQVTLRCSPKSGHDTVSWYQQALGQGPQFIFQYYEEEERQRGNFPDRFSGHQFPNYSSELNVNALLLGDSALYLCASSWAGTANQPQHFGDGTRLSIL.

The chain links TRBV6-5 to TRBJ2-1; 8 bases agree with TRBD1. V gave up 6 bases and J gave up 9 bases; unmatched junction bases: 16. CDR3 length equals 16 residues. Germline CDR1 and CDR2: MNHEY and SVGAGI. The CDR3 protein is CASSPRPGQAMGEQFF. In DNA, the CDR3 is TGTGCCAGCAGCCCAAGGCCGGGACAGGCTATGGGTGAGCAGTTCTTC.

This clonotype appeared many times. CDR3 sequence: CASSRDGARGAFF. DNA of the CDR3: TGTGCCAGCAGTAGGGACGGAGCAAGGGGAGCTTTCTTT. This rearrangement joins TRBV12-3 or TRBV12-4 to TRBJ1-1, with D possibly TRBD1 on 5 matching bases. V was clipped by 5 bases and J by 10 bases, with 17 bases between them. This CDR3 is 13 amino acids long.

The chain recombines TRBV20-1 with TRBJ2-3; 12 bases map to TRBD1. The trim removed 5 bases at V and 4 bases at J, leaving 13 bases unmatched. The CDR3 consists of 17 residues. The V gene's germline CDR1 is DFQATT and CDR2 SNEGSKA (reference sequence). CDR3 protein: CSADPGTGGLGADTQYF. CDR3 DNA: TGCAGTGCTGATCCCGGGACAGGGGGCCTGGGGGCAGATACGCAGTATTTT.

Regarding this clonotype: At one of its ends the junction is not consistent with the germline gene, which may arise from a read error. J is TRBJ2-7 and V is TRBV4-3; TRBD1 aligns across 7 bases. This CDR3 spans 15 amino acids. Per the germline V gene, CDR1 is LGHNA and CDR2 is YSLEER. CDR3 loop: CASSQDQSRGYEQYF. CDR3 DNA sequence: TGCGCCAGCAGTCAAGATCAAAGCAGGGGGTACGAGCAGTACTTC.

This clonotype was seen many times. V gene TRBV20-1 combines with J gene TRBJ2-5; 10 bases map to TRBD2. Looked up from germline, CDR1 is DFQATT and CDR2 is SNEGSKA (reference sequence). V shed 4 bases and J 5 bases; nucleotides not matched to a gene: 22. The CDR3 covers 19 residues. The CDR3 sequence is CSATLRGPSGGRTGETQYF. The CDR3, as DNA: TGCAGTGCTACCCTCCGCGGGCCTAGCGGGGGCCGAACGGGGGAGACCCAGTACTTC.

This clonotype came up many times. The chain couples TRBV6-2 or TRBV6-3 to TRBJ2-7, with D hard to call. The CDR3 contains 11 residues. V was shortened by 10 bases and J by 3 bases, with 10 bases between the two germline ends. Germline V gene lookup returns CDR1 MNHEY and CDR2 SVGEGT. CDR3 amino acids: CATGLGYEQYF. In DNA form, the CDR3 reads TGTGCCACCGGTCTAGGCTACGAGCAGTACTTC.

By frequency in the sample, this clonotype is medium-sized (0.01 to 0.1%). The rearrangement uses TRBV4-3 and TRBJ2-1; TRBD2 aligns across 12 bases. Germline V gives CDR1 LGHNA, CDR2 YSLEER. This CDR3 has 13 residues. Unmatched junction bases numbered 3, after V lost 6 bases and J lost 9 bases. In DNA, the CDR3 is TGCGCCAGCAGGGGACTAGCGGGTTCTGAGCAGTTCTTC. This translates into CASRGLAGSEQFF.

Ten or more counts support this clonotype. V is TRBV12-3 or TRBV12-4 and J is TRBJ2-7, with 8 bases matching TRBD1. There are 15 residues in the CDR3. J gave up 3 bases and V 2 bases, and 6 bases lay outside the gene matches. This chain's CDR3 is CASSLWQGAGYEQYF. CDR3 DNA sequence: TGTGCCAGCAGTTTATGGCAGGGGGCCGGCTACGAGCAGTACTTC.

The table lists this clonotype with many counts. V gene TRBV12-3 or TRBV12-4 combines with J gene TRBJ1-4; TRBD1 matches at 7 bases. V trimming: 3 bases; J trimming: 5 bases; junction bases outside the gene matches: 6. CDR3 length: 15 residues. The CDR3 region is CASSFGQGGNEKLFF. CDR3 sequence (DNA): TGTGCCAGCAGTTTCGGGCAGGGGGGAAATGAAAAACTGTTTTTT.

This clonotype was detected only a few times. The V gene is TRBV7-2, the J gene TRBJ2-1; D call uncertain. The V end was cut by 1 base, the J end by 8 bases, with 18 bases between. In germline, CDR1 is SGHTA, CDR2 FQGNSA. CDR3 size: 16 residues. The CDR3 DNA reads as TGTGCCAGCAGCTTAGAAACCGGCCCGCAAGTCCATGAGCAGTTCTTC. Translating it yields CASSLETGPQVHEQFF.

This clonotype has a single count. The V call is TRBV5-1, the J call TRBJ1-2; 9 bases map to TRBD1. There are 17 residues in the CDR3. Trimming removed 0 bases from V and 6 bases from J; junction bases left unmatched: 12. Germline-derived CDR1 and CDR2 are SGHRS and YFSETQ. The CDR3 bases are TGCGCCAGCAGCTTGGTGGCTCGAAACAGGGGGCATCATGGCTACACCTTC. Amino acids: CASSLVARNRGHHGYTF.

This clonotype came up many times. This chain uses TRBV20-1 with TRBJ2-1, with D perhaps TRBD2 (5 bases). Trimming stripped 6 bases from V and 6 bases from J, with 12 bases between. This CDR3 is built from 12 residues. Germline CDR1 and CDR2: DFQATT and SNEGSKA (reference sequence). The CDR3 DNA follows: TGCAGTGCGAGTCCGGACTTCAATGAGCAGTTCTTC. Its protein product is CSASPDFNEQFF.

This clonotype was recorded many times. The chain has TRBV7-9 and TRBJ2-2; 8 nucleotides align to TRBD1. The ends lost 8 bases at V and 0 bases at J; junction bases unmatched: 5. The CDR3 consists of 15 residues. From germline, CDR1 is SEHNR and CDR2 FQNEAQ (reference sequence). The CDR3 region has the DNA TGTGCCAGCGTTGCGGACAGGGCGAACACCGGGGAGCTGTTTTTT. This encodes CASVADRANTGELFF.

This clonotype showed up many times. The chain carries TRBV6-5 and TRBJ1-4, with D uncertain. From germline, CDR1 is MNHEY and CDR2 SVGAGI. The V end was cut by 5 bases, the J end by 4 bases, with 11 bases between. The CDR3 is made up of 14 amino acids. In DNA form, the CDR3 reads TGTGCCAGCAGTCCTCTGGGGTTTAATGAAAAACTGTTTTTT. It encodes CASSPLGFNEKLFF.

There are many counts of this clonotype. The V call is TRBV3-1, the J call TRBJ2-7, with D unresolved. Germline-derived CDR1 and CDR2 are LGHDT and YNNKEL (reference sequence). CDR3 size: 14 residues. Between the trimmed V and J ends, which lost 1 base and 2 bases, there was a span of 9 bases. CDR3 residues: CASSQAVVPYEQYF. CDR3 sequence (DNA): TGTGCCAGCAGCCAAGCTGTGGTCCCCTACGAGCAGTACTTC.

In regard to this clonotype: A much larger clone lies one base from this, so it may be a read error. The J gene is TRBJ2-3, the V gene TRBV3-1; D gene ambiguous. Germline lookup yields CDR1 LGHDT and CDR2 YNNKEL (reference sequence). Trimming took off 0 bases at V and 5 bases at J, with 12 bases between the two ends. This CDR3 is 15 amino acids long. Here the CDR3 reads CASSQEAVGIDTQYF. The CDR3 DNA reads TGTGCCAGCAGCCAAGAGGCGGTGGGTATAGATACGCAGTATTTT.

This clonotype was recorded many times. The chain employs TRBV6-2 or TRBV6-3 and TRBJ2-7, with D possibly TRBD2 on 6 matching bases. The CDR3 is 13 residues long. Germline V gene data show CDR1 as MNHEY and CDR2 as SVGEGT. Trimming removed 6 bases from V and 4 bases from J, with 13 bases in between. The CDR3 sequence: CASRATGEYEQYF. The CDR3 bases are TGTGCCAGCAGGGCCACGGGGGAGTACGAGCAGTACTTC.

Regarding this clonotype: Since a much larger clone is just one base distant, this may be a read error. The chain couples TRBV4-3 to TRBJ2-7; possibly TRBD2 for D (5 bases). This CDR3 is built from 14 residues. Germline assignment: CDR1 LGHNA and CDR2 YSLEER. Trimming stripped 3 bases from V and 1 base from J, with 10 bases between. The CDR3 bases are TGCGCCAGCAGCCAGGACGGGGTATCCTACGAGCAGTACTTC. It is translated as CASSQDGVSYEQYF.

This clonotype was found many times. The chain uses TRBV20-1 and TRBJ1-2; D is uncertain. The V end lost 3 bases, the J end lost 4 bases, and 6 bases lay between the germline ends. Germline CDR1 reads DFQATT; CDR2 reads SNEGSKA (reference sequence). The CDR3 covers 11 residues. Here the CDR3 reads CSASASYGYTF. The CDR3 DNA reads as TGCAGTGCTAGCGCTAGCTATGGCTACACCTTC.

J is TRBJ1-6 and V is TRBV12-3 or TRBV12-4; weak D call: TRBD1 (6 bases). V was shortened by 8 bases and J by 7 bases, with 18 bases between the two germline ends. There are 15 residues in the CDR3. CDR3 residues: CASRSNGTPNSPLHF. In nucleotides, the CDR3 is TGTGCCAGCCGTTCCAACGGGACACCGAATTCACCCCTCCACTTT.

Ten or more counts support this clonotype. This chain links TRBV7-9 with TRBJ1-6; a possible D gene is TRBD1 (5 bases). The germline CDR1 and CDR2 sequences are SEHNR and FQNEAQ (reference sequence). Deletions cut 5 bases from V and 9 bases from J, with 14 bases between. This CDR3 contains 14 residues. The CDR3 loop reads CASSLGTAGSPLHF. The CDR3 DNA reads as TGTGCCAGCAGCCTAGGGACCGCCGGTTCACCCCTCCACTTT.

At least ten counts were recorded for this clonotype. V and J are TRBV3-1 and TRBJ2-7; D gene ambiguous. Germline assignment: CDR1 LGHDT and CDR2 YNNKEL (reference sequence). The CDR3 is 14 residues long. Deletions cut 2 bases from V and 3 bases from J, with 11 bases between. The CDR3 reads CASSQSYSLYEQYF. The CDR3 DNA follows: TGTGCCAGCAGCCAATCCTACAGCCTCTACGAGCAGTACTTC.

This clonotype was seen ten or more times. The chain carries TRBV20-1 and TRBJ1-2; D is unresolved. Trimming stripped 1 base from V and 8 bases from J, with 8 bases between. The CDR3 runs 11 residues. The germline V gene has CDR1 DFQATT and CDR2 SNEGSKA (reference sequence). Here the CDR3 DNA reads TGCAGTGCTAGAGGAGTGGACGGCTACACCTTC. Amino acid sequence: CSARGVDGYTF.

This clonotype was seen at least ten times. The chain uses TRBV20-1 and TRBJ2-5; weak D call: TRBD1 (6 bases). Germline V lookup: CDR1 DFQATT, CDR2 SNEGSKA (reference sequence). V was cut by 0 bases and J by 6 bases, with 11 bases left in between. This CDR3 is 13 amino acids long. CDR3 protein: CSAREVQGQTQYF. CDR3 DNA: TGCAGTGCTAGAGAAGTACAGGGCCAGACCCAGTACTTC.

In this sample, this clonotype turned up many times. The V gene is TRBV20-1, the J gene TRBJ2-1; D perhaps matches TRBD2 (7 bases). The CDR3 is 17 residues long. Trimming pared 0 bases from V and 4 bases from J, leaving 19 bases between. CDR1 DFQATT and CDR2 SNEGSKA come from the germline V gene (reference sequence). The CDR3 reads CSARDRREGVLYNEQFF. DNA of the CDR3: TGCAGTGCTAGAGATCGAAGGGAGGGGGTCCTTTACAATGAGCAGTTCTTC.

This clonotype was picked up a small number of times. The chain has TRBV7-2 and TRBJ2-1, with unresolved D. V lost 1 base, J lost 5 bases, and 6 bases lay in between. Germline CDR1 is SGHTA and CDR2 is FQGNSA. This CDR3 is built from 13 residues. DNA of the CDR3: TGTGCCAGCAGCTTAGGGGGTCACAATGAGCAGTTCTTC. Translated, it gives CASSLGGHNEQFF.

The chain recombines TRBV28 with TRBJ1-4; perhaps TRBD1 as D (5 bases). The V and J ends lost 5 bases and 7 bases respectively, with 17 bases between them. Germline loops: CDR1 MDHEN, CDR2 SYDVKM. The CDR3 has 15 residues. CDR3 amino acids: CASSPRGRGGEKLFF. CDR3 coding DNA: TGTGCCAGCAGTCCCCGGGGTAGGGGCGGTGAAAAACTGTTTTTT.

This clonotype has at least ten counts. The chain is built from TRBV5-1 and TRBJ1-4, with D uncertain. The CDR3 covers 17 residues. Per the germline V gene, CDR1 is SGHRS and CDR2 is YFSETQ. V was trimmed by 0 bases and J by 3 bases, leaving 15 bases between them. The CDR3 protein is CASSLDLRAQPNEKLFF. CDR3 DNA sequence: TGCGCCAGCAGCTTGGATCTTCGGGCACAGCCTAATGAAAAACTGTTTTTT.